Below are 10 T cell receptor beta chains sequenced from a single sample in a study of OX40 agonist ivuxolimab in advanced cancers. Measured with immunoSEQ multiplex PCR; TCRdb has only the in-frame clones, and not every one. The sample has around 47,000 clones, about 88% seen once; the top ten hold more than 13%. This specimen was CD4+ or CD8+ T cells sorted from blood, taken in a trial of the OX40 agonist ivuxolimab. These receptors all stem from an adult with an advanced solid tumor such as melanoma, head and neck, liver or kidney cancer.

The chain couples TRBV7-9 to TRBJ2-2; possibly TRBD2 for D (5 bases). The V end was cut by 4 bases, the J end by 0 bases, with 12 bases between. This CDR3 region has 16 residues. Germline assignment: CDR1 SEHNR and CDR2 FQNEAQ (reference sequence). In DNA form, the CDR3 reads TGTGCCAGCAGCTCCCCACTAGTCTCGAACACCGGGGAGCTGTTTTTT. It translates to CASSSPLVSNTGELFF.

This clone was found once. The chain is built from TRBV19 and TRBJ2-7; 8 bases are shared with TRBD1. Trimming cost V 1 base and J 5 bases; bases outside gene matches: 7. Germline values: CDR1 LNHDA, CDR2 SQIVND (reference sequence). This CDR3 comprises 15 residues. In DNA, the CDR3 is TGTGCCAGTAGTATAGTTCCCAGGGGGCAAGACGAGCAGTACTTC. Protein product: CASSIVPRGQDEQYF.

The V and J genes are TRBV10-3 and TRBJ1-2; a weak D match, TRBD1 (6 bases). Germline V gene data show CDR1 as ENHRY and CDR2 as SYGVKD. V was trimmed by 6 bases and J by 4 bases, leaving 18 bases between them. The length of the CDR3 is 15 residues. CDR3 sequence reads: CAIRVDQGLAYGYTF. The CDR3 nucleotides read TGTGCCATCAGAGTTGACCAGGGGTTGGCCTATGGCTACACCTTC.

This clone has only a few counts. J is TRBJ2-6 and V is TRBV19, with D possibly matching TRBD1 (5 bases). The CDR3 totals 19 residues. Germline V lookup: CDR1 LNHDA, CDR2 SQIVND (reference sequence). V shed 6 bases and J shed 0 bases, with 21 bases lying between them. The CDR3: CASSRIVGRARSGANVLTF. The DNA for the CDR3 is TGTGCCAGTAGCCGTATTGTCGGCAGGGCTCGCTCTGGGGCCAACGTCCTGACTTTC.

This chain connects TRBV9 to TRBJ2-3; a possible D gene is TRBD1 (6 bases). Looked up from germline, CDR1 is SGDLS and CDR2 is YYNGEE. This CDR3 spans 15 amino acids. The germline V and J ends were trimmed by 2 bases and 1 base, with 11 bases remaining between them. For the CDR3, the DNA is TGTGCCAGCAGCGTTCTTGGGGGCGGCACAGATACGCAGTATTTT. Its protein product is CASSVLGGGTDTQYF.

A note on this clone: Other DNA sequences from this sample encode an identical CDR3 as well. The CDR3 DNA reads TGTGCCAGCAGCTTACTTGGGGACGAGCAGTACTTC. The encoded protein is CASSLLGDEQYF. This chain links TRBV27 with TRBJ2-7; D unclear. CDR3 length: 12 amino acids. Deletions cut 6 bases from V and 5 bases from J, with 11 bases between. Germline loops: CDR1 MNHEY, CDR2 SMNVEV (reference sequence).

V usage is TRBV2 and J usage is TRBJ1-1; D uncertain. Germline V lookup: CDR1 SNHLY, CDR2 FYNNEI. CDR3 length: 11 amino acids. V lost 10 bases and J lost 5, with 11 bases in between. CDR3: CAIELGTEAFF. The CDR3 DNA reads TGTGCCATCGAGCTAGGGACTGAAGCTTTCTTT.

The V and J genes are TRBV7-6 and TRBJ2-3, with D unclear. The ends were cut back, 0 bases at V and 4 bases at J, with 17 bases in the middle. From germline, CDR1 is SGHVS and CDR2 FNYEAQ. The length of the CDR3 is 17 residues. The chain's CDR3 is CASSLAVPGSRADTQYF. In DNA, the CDR3 is TGTGCCAGCAGCTTAGCGGTACCCGGCTCTAGGGCAGATACGCAGTATTTT.

This clone has just one count. V is TRBV7-2 and J is TRBJ2-7; D possibly uses TRBD1 or TRBD2 (5 bases each). The CDR3 is 13 residues long. V gave up 5 bases and J gave up 3 bases, with 11 bases separating them. The V gene's germline CDR1 is SGHTA and CDR2 FQGNSA. This CDR3 is CASSTYGGYEQYF. CDR3 DNA: TGTGCCAGCAGCACCTATGGGGGCTACGAGCAGTACTTC.

Written as DNA, the CDR3 is TGTGCCAGCATAAAAGGCGGGGGGTACAATGAGCAGTTCTTC. Translating it yields CASIKGGGYNEQFF. The rearrangement uses TRBV2 and TRBJ2-1; 8 positions match TRBD2. The CDR3 totals 14 residues. V lost 7 bases and J lost 4; bases outside the gene matches: 6. Germline CDR1 reads SNHLY; CDR2 reads FYNNEI.